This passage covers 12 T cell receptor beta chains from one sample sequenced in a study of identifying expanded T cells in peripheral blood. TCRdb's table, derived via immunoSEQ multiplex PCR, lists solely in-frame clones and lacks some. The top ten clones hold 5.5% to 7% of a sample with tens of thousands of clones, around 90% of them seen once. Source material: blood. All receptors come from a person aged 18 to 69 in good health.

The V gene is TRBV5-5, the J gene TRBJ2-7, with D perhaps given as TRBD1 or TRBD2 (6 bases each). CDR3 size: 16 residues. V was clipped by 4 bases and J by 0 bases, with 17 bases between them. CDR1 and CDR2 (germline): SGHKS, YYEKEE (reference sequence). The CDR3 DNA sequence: TGTGCCAGCAGCCCGGGGGCGGGATGGGTCTCCTACGAGCAGTACTTC. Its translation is CASSPGAGWVSYEQYF.

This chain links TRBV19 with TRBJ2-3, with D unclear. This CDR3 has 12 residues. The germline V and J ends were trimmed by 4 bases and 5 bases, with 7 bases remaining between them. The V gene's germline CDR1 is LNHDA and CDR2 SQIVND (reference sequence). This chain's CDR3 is CASSSGRDTQYF. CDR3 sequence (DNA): TGTGCCAGTAGTAGCGGCAGAGATACGCAGTATTTT.

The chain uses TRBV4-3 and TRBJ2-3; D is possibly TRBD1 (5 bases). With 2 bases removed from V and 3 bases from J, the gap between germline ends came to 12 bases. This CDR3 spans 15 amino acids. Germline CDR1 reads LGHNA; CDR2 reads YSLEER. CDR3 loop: CASSQNQPGTDTQYF. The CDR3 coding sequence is TGCGCCAGCAGCCAAAATCAACCAGGGACAGATACGCAGTATTTT.

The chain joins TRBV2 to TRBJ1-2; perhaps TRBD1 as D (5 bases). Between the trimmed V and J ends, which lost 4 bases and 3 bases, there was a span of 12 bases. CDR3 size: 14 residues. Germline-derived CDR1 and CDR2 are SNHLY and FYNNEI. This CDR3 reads CASSGQNQYYGYTF. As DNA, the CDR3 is TGTGCCAGCAGTGGACAGAATCAATACTATGGCTACACCTTC.

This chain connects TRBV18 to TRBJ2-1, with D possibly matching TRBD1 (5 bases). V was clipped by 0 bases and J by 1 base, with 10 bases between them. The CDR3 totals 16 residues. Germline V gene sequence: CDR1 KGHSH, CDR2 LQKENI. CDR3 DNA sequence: TGTGCCAGCTCACCACCCAGGGTTGGGTCCTACAATGAGCAGTTCTTC. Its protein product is CASSPPRVGSYNEQFF.

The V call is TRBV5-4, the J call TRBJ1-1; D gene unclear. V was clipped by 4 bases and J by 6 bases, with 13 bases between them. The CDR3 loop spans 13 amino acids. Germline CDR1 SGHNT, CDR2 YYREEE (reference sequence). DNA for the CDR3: TGTGCCAGCAGCCCCGGACTGGACCCTGAAGCTTTCTTT. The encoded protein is CASSPGLDPEAFF.

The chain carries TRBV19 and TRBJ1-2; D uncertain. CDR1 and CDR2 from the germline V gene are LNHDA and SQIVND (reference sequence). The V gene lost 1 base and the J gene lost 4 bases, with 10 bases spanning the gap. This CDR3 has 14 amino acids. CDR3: CASSIVPGTYGYTF. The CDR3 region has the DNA TGTGCCAGTAGTATAGTACCAGGAACCTATGGCTACACCTTC.

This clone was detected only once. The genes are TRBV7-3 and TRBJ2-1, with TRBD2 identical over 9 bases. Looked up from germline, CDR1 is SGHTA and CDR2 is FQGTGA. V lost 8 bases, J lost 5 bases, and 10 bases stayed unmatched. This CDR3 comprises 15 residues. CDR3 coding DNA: TGTGCCAGCGCGCCCGGGCTAGCGGGACACAATGAGCAGTTCTTC. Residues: CASAPGLAGHNEQFF.

CDR3 sequence (DNA): TGTGCCAGCAGCTTACAGGGAGGCACGCAAGATGGCTACACCTTC. Protein sequence: CASSLQGGTQDGYTF. The chain uses TRBV11-2 and TRBJ1-2, with a weak D call TRBD1 (5 bases). Germline assignment: CDR1 SGHAT and CDR2 FQNNGV. Trimming pared 2 bases from V and 6 bases from J, leaving 16 bases between. The CDR3 spans 15 residues. Complete variable domain (other parts from reference TRBV11-2 and TRBJ1-2): EAGVAQSPRYKIIEKRQSVAFWCNPISGHATLYWYQQILGQGPKLLIQFQNNGVVDDSQLPKDRFSAERLKGVDSTLKIQPAKLEDSAVYLCASSLQGGTQDGYTFGSGTRLTVV.

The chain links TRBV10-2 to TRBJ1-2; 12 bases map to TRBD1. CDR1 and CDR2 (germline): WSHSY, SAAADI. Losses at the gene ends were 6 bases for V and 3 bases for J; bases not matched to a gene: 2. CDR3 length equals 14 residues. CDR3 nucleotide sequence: TGCGCCAGCAGCCGGGACAGGGGGCACTATGGCTACACCTTC. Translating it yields CASSRDRGHYGYTF.

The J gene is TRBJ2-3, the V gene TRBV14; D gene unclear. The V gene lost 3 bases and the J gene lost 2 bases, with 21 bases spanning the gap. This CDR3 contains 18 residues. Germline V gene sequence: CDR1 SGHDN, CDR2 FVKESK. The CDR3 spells CASSQARIGRFPTDTQYF. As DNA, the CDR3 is TGTGCCAGCAGCCAGGCGAGGATCGGGCGCTTCCCCACAGATACGCAGTATTTT. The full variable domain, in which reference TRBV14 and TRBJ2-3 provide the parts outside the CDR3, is EAGVTQFPSHSVIEKGQTVTLRCDPISGHDNLYWYRRVMGKEIKFLLHFVKESKQDESGMPNNRFLAERTGGTYSTLKVQPAELEDSGVYFCASSQARIGRFPTDTQYFGPGTRLTVL.

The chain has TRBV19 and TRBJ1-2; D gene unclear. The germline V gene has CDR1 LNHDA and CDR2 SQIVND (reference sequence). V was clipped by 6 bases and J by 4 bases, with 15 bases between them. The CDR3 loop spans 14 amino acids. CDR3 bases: TGTGCCAGTAGCCCAAGACCGCAACTCTATGGCTACACCTTC. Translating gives CASSPRPQLYGYTF.